The following is a T cell receptor beta chain sequence with its context. The antigen remains unidentified. The data belong to a study of T cell repertoires in cytomegalovirus infection. Study information: Researchers turned to recently identified HLA-C-restricted CMV epitopes as well as well-studied HLA-B-restricted ones. The public TCR beta signatures pointed to both CMV infection and matching HLA type. Study results and caveats: Cumulative public TCR beta family frequency identified carriers of CMV plus the relevant HLA. There were HLA-C-restricted CMV-specific TCR beta clonotypes dominating the ex vivo response.

TCRdb reanalysed the reads using MiXCR and keeps one entry per CDR3 protein. The repertoire has 700,000 to 850,000 distinct CDR3 sequences, roughly 33% of them found once; the top ten carry under 15%. Here the sequenced sample was cultured CD8+ T cells from PBMCs, taken from culture after CMV antigen stimulation. The TCR sequence derives from a human donor in good health (CMV status not recorded). Some clones in this sample may be carry-over from other donors' samples.

The CDR3 spells CASSSIRLPGQEAYEQYF. For the CDR3, the DNA is TGTGCCAGCAGCTCTATAAGGCTTCCGGGACAGGAGGCCTACGAGCAGTACTTC. The rearrangement links TRBV7-6 to TRBJ2-7; 8 nucleotides match TRBD1. This CDR3 contains 18 residues. The junction had 16 bases not matched to a gene; V was cut back by 4 bases and J by 2 bases. Germline values: CDR1 SGHVS, CDR2 FNYEAQ.